A selection of T cell receptor beta chains follows, all from one sample in a study of PD-L1 blockade in urothelial cancer. Generated by immunoSEQ multiplex PCR, the TCRdb table keeps only in-frame clones and is missing some. The sample yields 100,000 to 150,000 clones, 86% seen once. Source: PBMCs, taken around atezolizumab (anti-PD-L1) treatment. The source of these receptors is a man aged 50 or older with urothelial cancer. Each CDR3 is given with its conserved first and last residue. Fields, in order: D gene, clone size, V gene, J gene, CDR3 DNA, CDR3 protein. A D gene is named only where the DNA matches it firmly. Clone sizes are given selectively: once, few, many, or a class where the clone is expanded.

>.|.|TRBV30|TRBJ1-5
TGTGCCTGGGGCCCGCAGGGCAATCAGCCCCAGCATTTT
CAWGPQGNQPQHF
>.|once|TRBV4-2|TRBJ1-6
TGTGCCAGCAGACTGGACAGTACCTATAATTCACCCCTCCACTTT
CASRLDSTYNSPLHF
>.|once|TRBV30|TRBJ1-6
TGTGCCTGGAGTCCCGAACAGGGACCCCTCCACTTT
CAWSPEQGPLHF
>TRBD2|.|TRBV2|TRBJ2-5
TGTGCCAGCAAGGCACTGGGAGGGACGGGGACCCAGTACTTC
CASKALGGTGTQYF
>TRBD1|.|TRBV28|TRBJ2-5
TGTGCCAGCAGTCCCCTGACAGGGAACCAAGAGACCCAGTACTTC
CASSPLTGNQETQYF
>TRBD1|.|TRBV19|TRBJ2-1
TGTGCCAGTACTTCCGGGACAGGGCGTTTCAATGAGCAGTTCTTC
CASTSGTGRFNEQFF
>TRBD1|few|TRBV5-4|TRBJ2-7
TGTGCCAGCAGCTTGGCCTTGAGAGCGGGACAGGGTTACGAGCAGTACTTC
CASSLALRAGQGYEQYF
>TRBD2|few|TRBV7-2|TRBJ2-7
TGTGCCAGCAGCTTAGTGGCGGGAGGGCGGGAGCAGTACTTC
CASSLVAGGREQYF
>TRBD2|.|TRBV5-1|TRBJ2-3
TGCGCCAGCAGCCCTAGCGGAGTTAGCACAGATACGCAGTATTTT
CASSPSGVSTDTQYF
>.|.|TRBV19|TRBJ1-6
TGTGCCAGTAGTATCCAAACAGGTTCCCTCCACTTT
CASSIQTGSLHF
>TRBD2|once|TRBV28|TRBJ2-3
TGTGCCAGCAGTTTCCCTAGCGGGAGGAAGTACACAGATACGCAGTATTTT
CASSFPSGRKYTDTQYF
>.|.|TRBV5-1|TRBJ2-7
TGCGCCAGCAGCCCAAATGGACAGCCCGGCTCCTACGAGCAGTACTTC
CASSPNGQPGSYEQYF
>.|.|TRBV7-9|TRBJ1-1
TGTGCCAGCAGCTTATCGGACACATCTGAAGCTTTCTTT
CASSLSDTSEAFF
>.|once|TRBV29-1|TRBJ2-3
TGCAGCGTTGAAGAATCGGTTACAGATACGCAGTATTTT
CSVEESVTDTQYF
>.|.|TRBV7-9|TRBJ2-6
TGTGCCAGCAGCTCCGTAGGGGCCAACGTCCTGACTTTC
CASSSVGANVLTF
>.|once|TRBV19|TRBJ2-3
TGTGCCAGTGCCTGGGGACTTAGCACAGATACGCAGTATTTT
CASAWGLSTDTQYF
>TRBD1|few|TRBV28|TRBJ1-3
TGTGCCAGCCGACAGGGAATTGGAAACACCATATATTTT
CASRQGIGNTIYF
>.|.|TRBV6-5|TRBJ2-2
TGTGCCAGCAGTCCCTCCCCGGGGTCCACCGGGGAGCTGTTTTTT
CASSPSPGSTGELFF
>.|.|TRBV19|TRBJ1-5
TGTGCCAGTAGTAGGCGGACTAATCAGCCCCAGCATTTT
CASSRRTNQPQHF
>.|few|TRBV4-1|TRBJ1-2
TGCGCCAGCAGCCAGGGACAAGGGGCCCACTATGGCTACACCTTC
CASSQGQGAHYGYTF
>TRBD1|.|TRBV6-6|TRBJ1-5
TGTGCCAGCAGAGACCTACAGGGGGGTCAGCCCCAGCATTTT
CASRDLQGGQPQHF
>TRBD1|.|TRBV18|TRBJ2-5
TGTGCCAGCTCACCAGGTCGCACAGGGGGAGAGACCCAGTACTTC
CASSPGRTGGETQYF
>TRBD1|.|TRBV2|TRBJ1-4
TGTGCCAGCAGTGAAGCGATTGGACAGGGAAGGGAAAAACTGTTTTTT
CASSEAIGQGREKLFF
>.|.|TRBV28|TRBJ1-3
TGTGCCAGCAGTCAAAGGACAACCGGAAACACCATATATTTT
CASSQRTTGNTIYF